This record concerns one TCR beta chain sequence. Profiling relied on immunoSEQ multiplex PCR, and the TCRdb table lists in-frame clones only, not all of them. This sample has under 150,000 clones, with about 85% found just once. These data are taken from a study of blood T cell repertoires in COVID-19. Background on the study: Some COVID-19 samples were acute and others convalescent; all came from the United States, Italy and Spain. The analysed material was cDNA or gDNA that came from T cells, B-cell-depleted T cells, or PBMCs.

From germline, CDR1 is GTSNPN and CDR2 SVGIG (reference sequence). The CDR3 runs 15 residues. Deletions cut 4 bases from V and 1 base from J, with 11 bases between. The V gene is TRBV30, the J gene TRBJ1-6; possible D gene TRBD1, 5 bases. Sequences were obtained from peripheral blood. The receptor's source is a man aged 40-50 years with acute or convalescent COVID-19. The CDR3 DNA reads as TGTGCCTGGATGGGCAGGGTGTCCTATAATTCACCCCTCCACTTT. Translating it yields CAWMGRVSYNSPLHF.